What follows is one TCR beta chain and its context. No cognate antigen has been identified for it. No qualities accompany the bases; no much larger clone lies one base away. The CDR3 sequence holds 15 residues, the cysteine and phenylalanine included. Only the CDR3 region is kept as DNA, spanning 45 bases read in frame from base 1. Trimming at the junction amounts to 1 base on V and 4 bases on J, and the germline ends lie 13 bases apart. CDR1 and CDR2, per the germline V gene, are SGHTA and FQGNSA. At one collaborating source in Seattle, patients were enrolled during active infection and were followed longitudinally through the course of disease. Each collaborating institution followed its own protocols to collect whole blood in K2EDTA tubes. For TCRbeta analysis, collaborator samples were shipped as frozen whole blood, as isolated PBMCs, or as DNA extracted from either sample type. This entry is derived from a study of blood T cell repertoires in COVID-19 (dated by TCRdb to 2020 to 2022). As for the study more broadly: The collaborator samples originated in the United States, Italy and Spain and spanned the acute and convalescent phases of COVID-19. Subjects who had been exposed to COVID-19, were actively infected with it, or had recovered from it provided the deeply sampled blood TCRbeta repertoires that made up the dataset. Sample metadata almost always included a de-identified subject ID, COVID-19 status, age in years and sex. A freely available public database, intended as a resource for researchers studying the immune response to SARS-CoV-2, is where the repertoires were released. Where available, HLA class I and class II types were obtained from metadata supplied by the sample provider rather than from assay-based typing. The samples were drawn from two sources: the first 160 participants of the ongoing ImmuneRACE study, and some 1,300 subjects contributed by 6 global collaborators. The prospective study material was composed of cDNA or gDNA derived from T cells, B-cell-depleted T cells, or PBMCs.

The immunoSEQ Assay, a bias-controlled multiplex PCR, was used to amplify TCRbeta CDR3 regions from genomic DNA. The published analysis was carried out like this. Nucleated cell counts per sample were estimated from amplification of reference gene primers within the assay. To quantify the absolute abundance of each unique TCRbeta CDR3 rearrangement, sequence reads were collapsed and filtered. For each sample, productive Simpson clonality was calculated as the square root of Simpson's diversity index across productive rearrangements. TCRdb took this table from immuneACCESS and kept in-frame rearrangements with V and J called. Such tables lack part of the clones; where checked against another copy, unresolved V genes explain under half of the gap, and the rest is unexplained. Clone size and the V and J calls come from that table; the DNA yielded D and trimming. The sample table records about 130,000 clones; roughly 86% of these occur just once. The ten most abundant clones make up approximately 10% of the sample.

The study at large found these results: How much clinical and demographic metadata was included differed by source and by participant, and the metadata was provided uncurated.

The source of this sequence is a woman in her 70s with COVID-19, enrolled during active disease. Sequenced sample: peripheral blood. The V and J segments used are TRBV7-2 and TRBJ1-2; the D gene lacks a confident call. The bases read TGTGCCAGCAGCTTAGGGGCCGGGATACGCTATGGCTACACCTTC. This is translated as CASSLGAGIRYGYTF.